Below, 23 T cell receptor beta chains from the same sample are listed, as sequenced in a study of blood T cell repertoires in COVID-19. Clones were read by immunoSEQ multiplex PCR, and TCRdb kept only the in-frame ones, dropping some. The sample contains 280,000 or so clones, around 91% of which appear only once. The sample taken for sequencing was peripheral blood. The receptors shown here come from a woman aged 55-69 years with acute or convalescent COVID-19.

The chain employs TRBV19 and TRBJ1-1, with D unresolved. Trimming took off 0 bases at V and 4 bases at J, with 9 bases between the two ends. Germline CDR1 and CDR2: LNHDA and SQIVND (reference sequence). The CDR3 extends over 14 amino acids. This CDR3 reads CASSIDSSSTEAFF. CDR3 nucleotides: TGTGCCAGTAGTATAGATTCTTCGAGCACTGAAGCTTTCTTT.

The V call is TRBV27, the J call TRBJ1-3; D gene unclear. Between the trimmed V and J ends, which lost 3 bases and 0 bases, there was a span of 15 bases. Germline loops: CDR1 MNHEY, CDR2 SMNVEV (reference sequence). The CDR3 covers 17 residues. In DNA, the CDR3 is TGTGCCAGCAGTTTCGAGGCCCCTACCCACTCTGGAAACACCATATATTTT. As protein: CASSFEAPTHSGNTIYF.

The chain uses TRBV7-2 and TRBJ2-5; D is uncertain. Trimming took 0 bases from V and 5 from J, leaving 7 bases between them. The germline V gene encodes CDR1 SGHTA and CDR2 FQGNSA. The CDR3 has 13 amino acids. The CDR3 spells CASSLAPEETQYF. The CDR3 DNA reads as TGTGCCAGCAGCTTAGCCCCGGAGGAGACCCAGTACTTC.

This chain uses TRBV2 with TRBJ1-1; a weak D match, TRBD1 (6 bases). With 6 bases removed from V and 3 bases from J, the gap between germline ends came to 14 bases. The CDR3 sequence is 14 residues long. From germline, CDR1 is SNHLY and CDR2 FYNNEI. CDR3 nucleotides: TGTGCCAGCAGGGCCGGGACACCGTACACTGAAGCTTTCTTT. Translated, it gives CASRAGTPYTEAFF. The entire variable domain, with the rest obtained from reference TRBV2 and TRBJ1-1, is as follows: EPEVTQTPSHQVTQMGQEVILRCVPISNHLYFYWYRQILGQKVEFLVSFYNNEISEKSEIFDDQFSVERPDGSNFTLKIRSTKLEDSAMYFCASRAGTPYTEAFFGQGTRLTVV.

V gene TRBV3-1 (or the pseudogene TRBV3-2) combines with J gene TRBJ2-1, with 8 nucleotides matching TRBD1. The germline gives CDR1 LGHDT, CDR2 YNNKEL (reference sequence). The CDR3 loop spans 16 amino acids. Trimming at V came to 0 bases and at J to 5 bases, leaving 6 bases not matched to a gene. The CDR3 here is CASSQEKDRVNNEQFF. In DNA, the CDR3 is TGTGCCAGCAGCCAAGAGAAGGACAGGGTTAACAATGAGCAGTTCTTC.

The rearrangement uses TRBV7-9 and TRBJ2-5; maybe TRBD1 (5 bases). Trimming stripped 1 base from V and 1 base from J, with 7 bases between. In germline, CDR1 is SEHNR, CDR2 FQNEAQ (reference sequence). The CDR3 loop spans 14 amino acids. CDR3 in amino acids: CASSLGGGQETQYF. Written as DNA, the CDR3 is TGTGCCAGCAGCTTAGGGGGCGGCCAAGAGACCCAGTACTTC.

This chain links TRBV9 with TRBJ1-1, with a weak D call TRBD1 (5 bases). The CDR3 loop spans 15 amino acids. Trimming pared 5 bases from V and 4 bases from J, leaving 18 bases between. CDR1 is SGDLS and CDR2 is YYNGEE in the germline V gene. In DNA, the CDR3 is TGTGCCAGCAGGTCGGGGGATCATATCGGCACTGAAGCTTTCTTT. Its protein product is CASRSGDHIGTEAFF.

The chain employs TRBV7-9 and TRBJ2-7; 9 positions match TRBD2. The CDR3 consists of 16 residues. V shed 1 base, J shed 1 base, and the junction held 5 bases outside the gene matches. Germline CDR1 SEHNR, CDR2 FQNEAQ (reference sequence). For the CDR3, the DNA is TGTGCCAGCAGCTTAGGCGGGAGGGGAGGTTCCTACGAGCAGTACTTC. Its translation: CASSLGGRGGSYEQYF.

This clone was seen ten or more times. The chain employs TRBV2 and TRBJ1-6; D is possibly TRBD1 (6 bases). CDR3 size: 15 residues. Germline CDR1 is SNHLY and CDR2 is FYNNEI. V was trimmed by 5 bases and J by 8 bases, leaving 16 bases between them. For the CDR3, the DNA is TGTGCCAGCAGTCGCACGGGGCAGGGGTATTCACCCCTCCACTTT. Translation gives CASSRTGQGYSPLHF.

The rearrangement uses TRBV28 and TRBJ1-5; 10 nucleotides match TRBD1. Germline trimming cut 6 bases from V and 6 bases from J; bases unmatched to any gene: 5. The CDR3 runs 14 residues. Germline loops: CDR1 MDHEN, CDR2 SYDVKM. CDR3 DNA: TGTGCCAGCAGACCGACAGGGGGCGGTCAGCCCCAGCATTTT. It is translated as CASRPTGGGQPQHF.

The chain is built from TRBV12-3 or TRBV12-4 and TRBJ2-1; 8 nucleotides align to TRBD1. CDR3 size: 13 residues. The V segment lost 5 bases and the J segment 7 bases; nucleotides outside the gene matches: 4. CDR3 sequence: CASSPDRVNEQFF. CDR3 in DNA: TGTGCCAGCAGTCCGGACAGGGTGAATGAGCAGTTCTTC.

This clone was seen once. The gene calls are TRBV11-2 and TRBJ1-1; D is possibly TRBD1 (6 bases). Trimming pared 5 bases from V and 0 bases from J, leaving 13 bases between. This CDR3 contains 15 residues. Germline CDR1 and CDR2: SGHAT and FQNNGV. The CDR3 spells CASSRARTVNTEAFF. CDR3 coding DNA: TGTGCCAGCAGCCGAGCTCGGACAGTGAACACTGAAGCTTTCTTT.

In nucleotides, the CDR3 is TGCGCCAGCAGCGTACGTGCGGGGAATTCACCCCTCCACTTT. Translation: CASSVRAGNSPLHF. J is TRBJ1-6 and V is TRBV5-1; D gene unclear. Trimming removed 4 bases at V and 7 bases at J, with 12 bases between. The CDR3 has 14 residues. Looked up from germline, CDR1 is SGHRS and CDR2 is YFSETQ.

This clone is a singleton in its sample. The CDR3, as DNA: TGCAGCGCTCCGGGACAGGGGGCCCCAGAGCAGTTCTTC. Encoded protein: CSAPGQGAPEQFF. V usage is TRBV29-1 and J usage is TRBJ2-1; 12 bases agree with TRBD1. Germline V lookup: CDR1 SQVTM, CDR2 ANQGSEA. The CDR3 contains 13 residues. V dropped 7 bases and J dropped 10; count of bases not matched to a gene: 8.

V is TRBV7-2 and J is TRBJ2-1; the match to TRBD1 covers 10 bases. J lost 4 bases, V lost 1 base, and 7 bases had no gene match. CDR3 length equals 17 residues. Germline CDR1 SGHTA, CDR2 FQGNSA. CDR3 amino acids: CASSLVRTGGGYNEQFF. The CDR3 coding sequence is TGTGCCAGCAGCTTAGTTCGGACAGGGGGGGGTTACAATGAGCAGTTCTTC.

The rearrangement joins TRBV6-5 to TRBJ1-4; 8 nucleotides align to TRBD1. The CDR3 is made up of 15 amino acids. Germline-derived CDR1 and CDR2 are MNHEY and SVGAGI. V lost 5 bases and J lost 7; bases outside the gene matches: 9. CDR3 loop: CASSPIRGRGEKLFF. The CDR3 DNA follows: TGTGCCAGCAGTCCCATCAGGGGGCGTGGTGAAAAACTGTTTTTT.

V usage is TRBV19 and J usage is TRBJ1-5, with D maybe TRBD1 (5 bases). Germline lookup yields CDR1 LNHDA and CDR2 SQIVND (reference sequence). CDR3 length: 13 residues. The V gene lost 4 bases and the J gene lost 7 bases, with 11 bases spanning the gap. In DNA, the CDR3 is TGTGCCAGTAGTACCCAGGGCCGGCAGCCCCAGCATTTT. Its protein is CASSTQGRQPQHF.

J is TRBJ1-2 and V is TRBV7-2; possibly TRBD1 for D (5 bases). This CDR3 region has 16 residues. The germline V and J ends were trimmed by 5 bases and 2 bases, with 18 bases remaining between them. Looked up from germline, CDR1 is SGHTA and CDR2 is FQGNSA. This chain's CDR3 is CASSPGGYAANYGYTF. CDR3 coding DNA: TGTGCCAGCAGCCCCGGGGGTTATGCGGCGAACTATGGCTACACCTTC.

Comments on this clone: The same CDR3 is also encoded by other DNA sequences in this sample. V and J are TRBV12-3 or TRBV12-4 and TRBJ1-6; TRBD1 agrees at 9 bases. This CDR3 is built from 13 residues. Unmatched junction bases numbered 1, after V lost 5 bases and J lost 8 bases. The CDR3 spells CASSRQGDSPLHF. CDR3 coding DNA: TGTGCCAGCAGTAGACAGGGGGATTCACCCCTCCACTTT.

This chain connects TRBV7-8 to TRBJ1-2; D not resolved. The CDR3 spans 15 residues. V dropped 3 bases and J dropped 0 bases, with 11 bases sitting between them. The germline V gene encodes CDR1 SGHVS and CDR2 FQNEAQ. This CDR3 reads CASSFTVGTNYGYTF. Written as DNA, the CDR3 is TGTGCCAGCAGCTTCACGGTCGGGACTAACTATGGCTACACCTTC.

J is TRBJ1-5 and V is TRBV5-1; D is ambiguous. Germline loops: CDR1 SGHRS, CDR2 YFSETQ. This CDR3 comprises 16 residues. With 4 bases removed from V and 2 bases from J, the gap between germline ends came to 16 bases. The CDR3 region is CASSLFGDQGNQPQHF. The CDR3 coding sequence is TGCGCCAGCAGCCTGTTTGGCGACCAGGGCAATCAGCCCCAGCATTTT.

The chain couples TRBV28 to TRBJ2-2; the D gene is possibly TRBD1 (7 bases). The CDR3 is 16 amino acids. Trimming stripped 6 bases from V and 4 bases from J, with 18 bases between. Germline CDR1 reads MDHEN; CDR2 reads SYDVKM. The CDR3: CASRTPRGAATGELFF. CDR3 bases: TGTGCCAGCAGGACGCCCAGGGGGGCGGCCACCGGGGAGCTGTTTTTT.

This chain joins TRBV4-1 and TRBJ2-3, with D perhaps matching TRBD1 (5 bases). The CDR3 totals 14 residues. Germline V gene data show CDR1 as MGHRA and CDR2 as YSYEKL. Trimming took off 0 bases at V and 3 bases at J, with 7 bases between the two ends. The CDR3, as DNA: TGCGCCAGCAGCCAAGAAAAGGGGACAGATACGCAGTATTTT. Its translation: CASSQEKGTDTQYF.